This TCR beta chain derives from a study of blood T cells in healthy people across ages. Isolation yielded PBMCs, at least 7 million per sample, in every case. There were at least 6 micrograms of total RNA extracted from every sample. A second PCR of roughly 7 to 11 cycles used a sample-barcoded 5' primer and a J-beta primer mix. TCRdb processed the 5' RACE reads anew with MiXCR; each CDR3 protein has one entry. Of about 320,000 distinct CDR3 sequences in the sample, 27% were seen once. The CDR3 spans 12 residues. Germline assignment: CDR1 MNHEY and CDR2 SVGAGI. With 9 bases removed from V and 7 bases from J, the gap between germline ends came to 15 bases. Study results and limitations: Age brought a roughly linear fall in TCR beta diversity measured per million T cells. Those diversity estimates obtained from one million T cells were thought to be underestimates.

About this clonotype: Its antigen remains unidentified.

The sequencing input was blood. The clonotype comes from a woman aged 70-85 years in good health. V usage is TRBV6-5 and J usage is TRBJ1-1; no reliable D call. The CDR3 DNA reads TGTGCCAGTCAGTCGGACGGATATGAAGCTTTCTTT. Translated: CASQSDGYEAFF.